Listed below are T cell receptor beta chains from one sample, sequenced in a study of shared clonotypes between healthy human individuals. Measured with immunoSEQ multiplex PCR; TCRdb has only the in-frame clones, and not every one. The sample has roughly 520,000 clones, roughly 95% seen once. The sample taken for sequencing was naive CD4+ T cells sorted from blood. These receptors originate from a woman younger than 45 in good health. Both conserved end residues are part of each CDR3. Fields, in order: V gene, clone size, J gene, D gene, CDR3 protein, CDR3 DNA. The D gene is left open where the match is weak. Only part of the rows carry a size: once, few, many, or a class if the clone is expanded.

V: TRBV29-1
size: .
J: TRBJ2-1
D: TRBD2
CDR3: CSVEEWGRGSGRALDEQFF
DNA: TGCAGCGTTGAAGAATGGGGCAGGGGAAGCGGGAGGGCCCTCGATGAGCAGTTCTTC

V: TRBV10-1
size: .
J: TRBJ2-7
D: .
CDR3: CASSEGGKNEQYF
DNA: TGCGCCAGCAGTGAGGGGGGGAAGAACGAGCAGTACTTC

V: TRBV19
size: .
J: TRBJ1-5
D: .
CDR3: CASSLVGSNQPQHF
DNA: TGTGCCAGTAGTTTGGTTGGCAGCAATCAGCCCCAGCATTTT

V: TRBV19
size: .
J: TRBJ1-3
D: .
CDR3: CASTADGDTIYF
DNA: TGTGCCAGTACCGCTGATGGAGACACCATATATTTT

V: TRBV6-5
size: .
J: TRBJ1-5
D: .
CDR3: CASSYDVGPDQPQHF
DNA: TGTGCCAGCAGTTACGACGTCGGACCTGATCAGCCCCAGCATTTT

V: TRBV7-2
size: once
J: TRBJ1-2
D: TRBD1
CDR3: CASQTKKKATGYGYTF
DNA: TGTGCCAGCCAAACAAAAAAGAAGGCGACAGGGTATGGCTACACCTTC

V: TRBV5-1
size: .
J: TRBJ2-7
D: TRBD1
CDR3: CASSRGQGGQYEQYF
DNA: TGCGCCAGCAGCCGAGGACAGGGGGGGCAGTACGAGCAGTACTTC

V: TRBV5-1
size: .
J: TRBJ1-4
D: TRBD1
CDR3: CASSLSGTGEEKLFF
DNA: TGCGCCAGCAGCTTGTCCGGGACAGGGGAGGAAAAACTGTTTTTT

V: TRBV27
size: .
J: TRBJ2-3
D: .
CDR3: CASSFRRASTDTQYF
DNA: TGTGCCAGCAGTTTTAGGAGGGCAAGCACAGATACGCAGTATTTT

V: TRBV5-1
size: .
J: TRBJ1-4
D: .
CDR3: CASSDIGGDNEKLFF
DNA: TGCGCCAGCAGCGATATAGGGGGAGACAATGAAAAACTGTTTTTT

V: TRBV7-8
size: .
J: TRBJ1-2
D: .
CDR3: CASSLSRDRSYGYTF
DNA: TGTGCCAGCAGCTTATCCCGGGACCGGAGTTATGGCTACACCTTC

V: TRBV7-9
size: .
J: TRBJ2-2
D: .
CDR3: CASSFGGANTGELFF
DNA: TGTGCCAGCAGCTTTGGCGGGGCTAACACCGGGGAGCTGTTTTTT

V: TRBV7-9
size: .
J: TRBJ1-1
D: .
CDR3: CASSKSGADTEAFF
DNA: TGTGCCAGCAGCAAATCAGGGGCCGACACTGAAGCTTTCTTT

V: TRBV6-1
size: .
J: TRBJ1-2
D: .
CDR3: CASSDPTGLGYTF
DNA: TGTGCCAGCAGTGACCCAACAGGGCTCGGCTACACCTTC

V: TRBV18
size: .
J: TRBJ2-1
D: TRBD1
CDR3: CASSPPGRGQNEQFF
DNA: TGTGCCAGCTCACCACCGGGCAGGGGGCAGAATGAGCAGTTCTTC

V: TRBV18
size: .
J: TRBJ2-7
D: .
CDR3: CASSFTEGTYEQYF
DNA: TGTGCCAGCTCATTTACGGAGGGAACCTACGAGCAGTACTTC

V: TRBV6-1
size: .
J: TRBJ2-1
D: .
CDR3: CASSENTYKEQFF
DNA: TGTGCCAGCAGTGAAAACACATACAAAGAGCAGTTCTTC

V: TRBV2
size: once
J: TRBJ2-5
D: .
CDR3: CASSEVSAQETQYF
DNA: TGTGCCAGCAGTGAAGTGTCAGCCCAAGAGACCCAGTACTTC

V: TRBV6-1
size: .
J: TRBJ2-2
D: TRBD2
CDR3: CASSERRGLAGGLNTGELFF
DNA: TGTGCCAGCAGTGAACGGAGGGGACTAGCGGGAGGTTTGAACACCGGGGAGCTGTTTTTT

V: TRBV7-7
size: once
J: TRBJ2-2
D: .
CDR3: CASSLEGPNTGELFF
DNA: TGTGCCAGCAGCTTAGAGGGCCCGAACACCGGGGAGCTGTTTTTT

V: TRBV10-3
size: .
J: TRBJ1-2
D: TRBD1
CDR3: CAIRGQDFYGYTF
DNA: TGTGCCATCAGAGGACAGGATTTCTATGGCTACACCTTC

V: TRBV28
size: .
J: TRBJ2-2
D: .
CDR3: CASSFVNTGELFF
DNA: TGTGCCAGCAGTTTTGTGAACACCGGGGAGCTGTTTTTT

V: TRBV5-1
size: .
J: TRBJ2-1
D: TRBD2
CDR3: CASSTGLAGGPRNEQFF
DNA: TGCGCCAGCAGCACGGGACTAGCGGGAGGGCCGAGGAATGAGCAGTTCTTC

V: TRBV11-2
size: .
J: TRBJ1-4
D: .
CDR3: CASSSYVRQDEKLFF
DNA: TGTGCCAGCAGCTCGTACGTGAGACAGGATGAAAAACTGTTTTTT

V: TRBV15
size: .
J: TRBJ2-7
D: .
CDR3: CATSRAGTGEQYF
DNA: TGTGCCACCAGCAGAGCTGGAACGGGCGAGCAGTACTTC

V: TRBV14
size: .
J: TRBJ2-7
D: TRBD1
CDR3: CASSPGQGVDEQYF
DNA: TGTGCCAGCAGCCCGGGACAGGGCGTTGACGAGCAGTACTTC

V: TRBV19
size: .
J: TRBJ1-2
D: TRBD1
CDR3: CASSWGQGNGYTF
DNA: TGTGCCAGTAGTTGGGGACAGGGGAATGGCTACACCTTC

V: TRBV7-8
size: .
J: TRBJ1-2
D: .
CDR3: CASSFEGGYYGYTF
DNA: TGTGCCAGCAGCTTTGAGGGGGGGTACTATGGCTACACCTTC